These 32 T cell receptor beta chains originate from one sample sequenced in a study of shared clonotypes between healthy human individuals. Sequencing used immunoSEQ multiplex PCR; TCRdb keeps in-frame clones, though not all of them. The sample holds 2,500,000 or so clones; over 85% are singletons and the top ten take more than 0.35%. Input material: naive CD4+ T cells from PBMCs. Stated subset: CD45RA+ positively selected. Receptors were obtained from a man aged 18 to 29 in good health. Some clones in this sample may be carry-over from other donors' samples.

The chain combines TRBV10-1 with TRBJ2-3, with 7 bases fitting TRBD1. Germline CDR1 WNHNN, CDR2 SYGVQD (reference sequence). The CDR3 has 15 residues. V lost 5 bases, J lost 2 bases, and 7 bases stayed unmatched. The CDR3 loop is CASSPTGRYTDTQYF. Here the CDR3 DNA reads TGCGCCAGCAGTCCGACAGGGCGATACACAGATACGCAGTATTTT.

The chain couples TRBV19 to TRBJ2-1, with TRBD2 matching 13 bases. The CDR3 runs to 17 residues. Trimming removed 7 bases from V and 6 bases from J; junction bases left unmatched: 12. The germline V gene has CDR1 LNHDA and CDR2 SQIVND (reference sequence). The CDR3 is CASTAATGLAGSNEQFF. The CDR3 coding sequence is TGTGCCAGTACGGCGGCGACGGGACTAGCGGGATCCAATGAGCAGTTCTTC. The variable domain in full, with the rest retrieved from reference TRBV19 and TRBJ2-1, is DGGITQSPKYLFRKEGQNVTLSCEQNLNHDAMYWYRQDPGQGLRLIYYSQIVNDFQKGDIAEGYSVSREKKESFPLTVTSAQKNPTAFYLCASTAATGLAGSNEQFFGPGTRLTVL.

V gene TRBV7-9 combines with J gene TRBJ2-7; D is unresolved. The germline V gene has CDR1 SEHNR and CDR2 FQNEAQ (reference sequence). The CDR3 runs to 13 residues. Trimming shortened V by 2 bases and J by 7 bases, and 12 bases separated the two germline ends. The CDR3: CASSLTQTLEQYF. The CDR3 DNA reads as TGTGCCAGCAGCTTAACACAGACGCTAGAGCAGTACTTC.

The genes are TRBV19 and TRBJ1-4, with TRBD1 matching over 11 bases. V lost 6 bases to trimming and J lost 8 bases; unmatched junction nucleotides: 5. The CDR3 covers 14 residues. CDR1 is LNHDA, CDR2 SQIVND, per germline (reference sequence). The CDR3 DNA reads as TGTGCCAGTAGCCAGGGACAGGGGGTGGAAAAACTGTTTTTT. It specifies CASSQGQGVEKLFF.

This rearrangement joins TRBV7-8 to TRBJ2-7; a possible D gene is TRBD2 (6 bases). Germline loops: CDR1 SGHVS, CDR2 FQNEAQ. CDR3 length: 12 amino acids. Trimming left V 5 bases short and J 9 bases short, with 14 bases between. This chain's CDR3 is CASSRDSSRQYF. Written as DNA, the CDR3 is TGTGCCAGCAGCCGGGACTCCTCAAGGCAGTACTTC.

J is TRBJ2-4 and V is TRBV28; the D gene is possibly TRBD2 (6 bases). The CDR3 is 18 amino acids. Deletions cut 2 bases from V and 13 bases from J, with 30 bases between. Germline CDR1 reads MDHEN; CDR2 reads SYDVKM. CDR3 in DNA: TGTGCCAGCAGTTTAACCCCCTACGGCGGGACCCACTGGGGTGAACAGTACTTC. Encoded protein: CASSLTPYGGTHWGEQYF.

The chain combines TRBV10-3 with TRBJ2-7, with 8 bases aligning to TRBD1. The CDR3 sequence is 14 residues long. Trimming at V came to 6 bases and at J to 0 bases, leaving 4 bases not matched to a gene. CDR1 ENHRY and CDR2 SYGVKD come from the germline V gene. The CDR3 DNA is TGTGCCATCAGGATGACAGGGGACTCCTACGAGCAGTACTTC. As protein: CAIRMTGDSYEQYF.

A few counts support this clone. This sequence joins TRBV29-1 and TRBJ1-1; D remains ambiguous. This CDR3 comprises 10 residues. Germline CDR1 is SQVTM and CDR2 is ANQGSEA. Trimming stripped 7 bases from V and 5 bases from J, with 8 bases between. The DNA for the CDR3 is TGCAGCGCAGTTGTAACTGAAGCTTTCTTT. It encodes CSAVVTEAFF.

V is TRBV11-2 and J is TRBJ2-6; D unresolved. Germline V gene lookup returns CDR1 SGHAT and CDR2 FQNNGV. The CDR3 sequence is 15 residues long. Trimming pared 2 bases from V and 0 bases from J, leaving 5 bases between. The CDR3 spells CASSLLGSGANVLTF. Written as DNA, the CDR3 is TGTGCCAGCAGCTTACTGGGCTCTGGGGCCAACGTCCTGACTTTC.

The gene calls are TRBV6-4 and TRBJ2-2; 8 nucleotides line up with TRBD2. V shed 4 bases, J shed 0 bases, and the junction held 1 base outside the gene matches. Germline lookup yields CDR1 MRHNA and CDR2 SNTAGT. This CDR3 is built from 15 residues. CDR3 nucleotides: TGTGCCAGCAGTGGTAGCGGGGCGAACACCGGGGAGCTGTTTTTT. Protein product: CASSGSGANTGELFF.

V is TRBV2 and J is TRBJ1-1; maybe TRBD1 (5 bases). The CDR3 loop spans 14 amino acids. Trimming removed 3 bases at V and 0 bases at J, with 8 bases between. Germline CDR1 is SNHLY and CDR2 is FYNNEI. The CDR3 is CASSEQGLNTEAFF. In DNA form, the CDR3 reads TGTGCCAGCAGTGAGCAGGGCTTGAACACTGAAGCTTTCTTT.

The V and J genes are TRBV25-1 and TRBJ2-3, with D perhaps given as TRBD1 or TRBD2 (5 bases each). Germline values: CDR1 MGHDK, CDR2 SYGVNS. V gave up 2 bases and J gave up 5 bases, with 14 bases separating them. The CDR3 consists of 15 residues. CDR3 sequence reads: CASSENPGTGDTQYF. The CDR3 nucleotides are TGTGCCAGCAGTGAAAATCCGGGGACCGGAGATACGCAGTATTTT.

The chain employs TRBV7-8 and TRBJ2-5, with D possibly being TRBD1 or TRBD2 (5 bases each). The CDR3 sequence is 15 residues long. Germline V gene data show CDR1 as SGHVS and CDR2 as FQNEAQ. With 4 bases removed from V and 0 bases from J, the gap between germline ends came to 12 bases. The CDR3 region is CASSSGTDYQETQYF. CDR3 DNA sequence: TGTGCCAGCAGCTCCGGGACGGATTACCAAGAGACCCAGTACTTC.

This clone was found once. The genes are TRBV6-6 and TRBJ2-7; 8 bases are a match to TRBD1. The length of the CDR3 is 13 residues. Trimming removed 6 bases from V and 4 bases from J; junction bases left unmatched: 5. Germline V CDR1 and CDR2: MNHNY, SVGAGI (reference sequence). The CDR3 loop is CASRIGTGYEQYF. DNA of the CDR3: TGTGCCAGCAGGATAGGGACAGGTTACGAGCAGTACTTC.

This sequence joins TRBV6-1 and TRBJ2-3, with D hard to call. The V gene lost 7 bases and the J gene lost 5 bases, with 16 bases spanning the gap. The CDR3 extends over 14 amino acids. Germline CDR1 and CDR2: MNHNS and SASEGT. The CDR3 is CASNPGPQVDTQYF. The CDR3 nucleotides are TGTGCCAGCAACCCCGGACCCCAGGTAGATACGCAGTATTTT.

CDR3 residues: CASSGSPRYEQYF. The CDR3 DNA is TGTGCCAGCTCAGGCTCCCCACGCTACGAGCAGTACTTC. The V gene is TRBV18, the J gene TRBJ2-7; unclear D gene. This CDR3 has 13 amino acids. V shed 5 bases and J shed 3 bases, with 11 bases lying between them. Germline-derived CDR1 and CDR2 are KGHSH and LQKENI.

The chain recombines TRBV20-1 with TRBJ2-3; D is ambiguous. Germline CDR1 DFQATT, CDR2 SNEGSKA (reference sequence). Trimming shortened V by 3 bases and J by 14 bases, and 15 bases separated the two germline ends. The CDR3 contains 11 residues. The CDR3 coding sequence is TGCAGTGCTAGCAAAAGTAGTCTCTGGTATTTT. As protein: CSASKSSLWYF.

Worth noting for this clone: Other DNA sequences in this specimen translate into the identical CDR3. The chain combines TRBV5-1 with TRBJ2-2; D gene unclear. Per germline, CDR1 SGHRS and CDR2 YFSETQ. CDR3 length: 13 amino acids. V was cut by 4 bases and J by 4 bases, with 8 bases left in between. The CDR3 coding sequence is TGCGCCAGCAGCAGGGTACCCACCGGGGAGCTGTTTTTT. It specifies CASSRVPTGELFF.

V usage is TRBV19 and J usage is TRBJ2-5; D gene unclear. CDR3 length: 13 amino acids. CDR1 LNHDA and CDR2 SQIVND come from the germline V gene (reference sequence). Trimming removed 3 bases at V and 5 bases at J, with 10 bases between. The CDR3 DNA follows: TGTGCCAGTAGTATTGGATTTACGGAGACCCAGTACTTC. This gives the protein CASSIGFTETQYF.

This chain links TRBV2 with TRBJ2-6; the D is unclear. Trimming took 3 bases from V and 0 from J, leaving 15 bases between them. CDR1 and CDR2 (germline): SNHLY, FYNNEI. The CDR3 spans 18 residues. The CDR3: CASSDKVRIGSGANVLTF. CDR3 coding DNA: TGTGCCAGCAGTGATAAGGTCAGGATCGGCTCTGGGGCCAACGTCCTGACTTTC.

This chain links TRBV5-1 with TRBJ2-2, with D perhaps being TRBD1 or TRBD2 (6 bases each). Trimming took off 6 bases at V and 2 bases at J, with 20 bases between the two ends. Germline-derived CDR1 and CDR2 are SGHRS and YFSETQ. The CDR3 has 17 amino acids. The CDR3 nucleotides are TGCGCCAGCACAGGTGGAGGGGGAGAAATCAACACCGGGGAGCTGTTTTTT. Encoded protein: CASTGGGGEINTGELFF.

The rearrangement joins TRBV5-1 to TRBJ2-5; TRBD1 is a possible D gene (5 bases). The germline V and J ends were trimmed by 4 bases and 2 bases, with 9 bases remaining between them. Germline CDR1 SGHRS, CDR2 YFSETQ. The CDR3 is 13 amino acids. The CDR3 sequence: CASSTDIQETQYF. The CDR3 nucleotides read TGCGCCAGCAGCACGGACATTCAAGAGACCCAGTACTTC.

The rearrangement uses TRBV7-7 and TRBJ2-3; D may be TRBD1 (5 bases). The CDR3 covers 14 residues. V was clipped by 5 bases and J by 3 bases, with 12 bases between them. Germline V lookup: CDR1 SSHAT, CDR2 FNYEAQ (reference sequence). Here the CDR3 reads CASSPSPGTDTQYF. The CDR3 coding sequence is TGTGCCAGCAGCCCCAGTCCAGGGACAGATACGCAGTATTTT. Based on the CDR3 plus reference TRBV7-7 and TRBJ2-3, the full variable domain is GAGVSQSPRYKVTKRGQDVTLRCDPISSHATLYWYQQALGQGPEFLTYFNYEAQPDKSGLPSDRFSAERPEGSISTLTIQRTEQRDSAMYRCASSPSPGTDTQYFGPGTRLTVL.

The chain recombines TRBV6-6 with TRBJ2-7, with 7 bases lining up with TRBD2. The CDR3 loop spans 14 amino acids. V lost 2 bases, J lost 4 bases, and 5 bases stayed unmatched. Germline values: CDR1 MNHNY, CDR2 SVGAGI (reference sequence). The CDR3: CASSYAGDRYEQYF. CDR3 DNA: TGTGCCAGCAGTTACGCGGGAGATAGATACGAGCAGTACTTC.

The chain couples TRBV21-1 to TRBJ1-5. TRBV21-1 is deemed a pseudogene. There are 15 residues in the CDR3. Written as DNA, the CDR3 is TGTGCCAGCAGCAGCGGGTGGAGAAACAATCAGCCCCAGCATTTT. This encodes CASSSGWRNNQPQHF.

This sequence joins TRBV5-1 and TRBJ1-5; possible D gene TRBD1, 5 bases. Germline CDR1 is SGHRS and CDR2 is YFSETQ. Trimming stripped 4 bases from V and 3 bases from J, with 14 bases between. The CDR3 is 15 residues long. The CDR3 spells CASSVGPNNNQPQHF. The CDR3 region has the DNA TGCGCCAGCAGCGTGGGACCGAACAACAATCAGCCCCAGCATTTT.

This clone was observed once. The chain couples TRBV19 to TRBJ2-5; 7 positions agree with TRBD2. The CDR3 spans 15 residues. Germline V lookup: CDR1 LNHDA, CDR2 SQIVND (reference sequence). With V trimmed by 1 base and J by 4 bases, 6 bases remained unmatched. This CDR3 is CASSIGGTKGETQYF. In DNA, the CDR3 is TGTGCCAGTAGTATAGGTGGGACTAAAGGAGAGACCCAGTACTTC.

The chain employs TRBV11-3 and TRBJ2-5, with D perhaps matching TRBD1 or TRBD2 (5 bases each). This CDR3 region has 13 residues. Germline V gives CDR1 SGHNT, CDR2 YENEEA. Between the trimmed V and J ends, which lost 2 bases and 5 bases, there was a span of 9 bases. The CDR3 protein is CASSLTRDETQYF. CDR3 in DNA: TGTGCCAGCAGCTTAACAAGGGACGAGACCCAGTACTTC.

The chain employs TRBV9 and TRBJ2-3, with 7 bases lining up with TRBD1. This CDR3 comprises 12 residues. Per the germline V gene, CDR1 is SGDLS and CDR2 is YYNGEE. Trimming cost V 5 bases and J 13 bases; bases outside gene matches: 10. CDR3 nucleotide sequence: TGTGCCAGCAGGAGACAGGGCCCAATCAAGTATTTT. Translation gives CASRRQGPIKYF.

J is TRBJ2-7 and V is TRBV5-6; 12 bases align to TRBD2. The CDR3 is 16 amino acids. J gave up 3 bases and V 4 bases, and 8 bases lay outside the gene matches. The germline gives CDR1 SGHDT, CDR2 YYEEEE. The CDR3 DNA sequence: TGTGCCAGCAGCCGGTACCTAGCGGGAGGGTACTACGAGCAGTACTTC. Translating it yields CASSRYLAGGYYEQYF.

The chain links TRBV5-1 to TRBJ2-2, with 9 bases that match TRBD1. This CDR3 comprises 15 residues. Losses at the gene ends were 2 bases for V and 6 bases for J; bases not matched to a gene: 5. CDR1 and CDR2 from the germline V gene are SGHRS and YFSETQ. The CDR3 here is CASSLQQGAAGELFF. The CDR3 bases are TGCGCCAGCAGCTTACAACAGGGGGCTGCCGGGGAGCTGTTTTTT.

The chain joins TRBV29-1 to TRBJ1-1; no definite D call. The V gene's germline CDR1 is SQVTM and CDR2 ANQGSEA. The CDR3 length is 16 residues. V was clipped by 3 bases and J by 1 base, with 18 bases between them. The CDR3 DNA sequence: TGCAGCGTTGAGTATGTGGGAGGTCTTCGGAACACTGAAGCTTTCTTT. This sequence encodes CSVEYVGGLRNTEAFF.